Presented here are 24 T cell receptor beta chains from one specimen sequenced in a study of Graves' ophthalmopathy and Graves' hyperthyroidism. CDR3 regions of TCR beta were amplified from RNA transcripts. After a first-round RT-PCR with HTBI primers, a second-round multiplex PCR was run. MiXCR, run by TCRdb on the multiplex PCR reads, gives a single entry per CDR3 protein. The data show almost 750,000 distinct CDR3 sequences, 35% to 50% seen once. Input material: peripheral blood. These receptors were taken from an adult man with Graves' ophthalmopathy.

This clonotype was picked up many times. V usage is TRBV29-1 and J usage is TRBJ1-1, with D unresolved. V lost 7 bases and J 0 bases, leaving 6 bases between the germline ends. This CDR3 comprises 11 residues. Looked up from germline, CDR1 is SQVTM and CDR2 is ANQGSEA. DNA for the CDR3: TGCAGCGGGCTGGTGAACACTGAAGCTTTCTTT. Amino acids: CSGLVNTEAFF.

The sample holds a few counts of this clonotype. The chain couples TRBV9 to TRBJ1-4; D remains unclear. Trimming cost V 4 bases and J 0 bases, with 10 bases left between them. Germline V lookup: CDR1 SGDLS, CDR2 YYNGEE. CDR3 length: 15 residues. The CDR3 DNA reads TGTGCCAGCAGCATTTACGGAGCAACTAATGAAAAACTGTTTTTT. It codes for CASSIYGATNEKLFF. Full variable domain (outside the CDR3, taken from reference TRBV9 and TRBJ1-4): DSGVTQTPKHLITATGQRVTLRCSPRSGDLSVYWYQQSLDQGLQFLIQYYNGEERAKGNILERFSAQQFPDLHSELNLSSLELGDSALYFCASSIYGATNEKLFFGSGTQLSVL.

The chain uses TRBV6-1 and TRBJ1-5, with D possibly being TRBD1 (6 bases). Germline V CDR1 and CDR2: MNHNS, SASEGT. Trimming stripped 5 bases from V and 1 base from J, with 12 bases between. This CDR3 comprises 15 residues. The CDR3 DNA sequence: TGTGCCAGCAGTAAAAGGGGGGGGAGCAATCAGCCCCAGCATTTT. Translation: CASSKRGGSNQPQHF.

CDR3 protein: CAWSVRTVDEQYF. The DNA of the CDR3 is TGTGCCTGGAGTGTTAGGACAGTTGACGAGCAGTACTTC. V and J are TRBV7-9 and TRBJ2-7; D may be TRBD1 (6 bases). This CDR3 spans 13 amino acids. Trimming cost V 11 bases and J 5 bases, with 19 bases left between them. Germline CDR1 reads SEHNR; CDR2 reads FQNEAQ (reference sequence).

The chain has TRBV19 and TRBJ2-2; D gene unclear. The V and J ends lost 9 bases and 5 bases respectively, with 10 bases between them. CDR1 LNHDA and CDR2 SQIVND come from the germline V gene (reference sequence). The CDR3 contains 12 residues. The CDR3 spells CASGGGTGELFF. The CDR3 bases are TGTGCCAGCGGCGGTGGGACCGGGGAGCTGTTTTTT.

The chain links TRBV14 to TRBJ1-2, with 9 nucleotides matching TRBD1. The germline V gene has CDR1 SGHDN and CDR2 FVKESK. There are 14 residues in the CDR3. Trimming removed 7 bases from V and 8 bases from J; junction bases left unmatched: 11. CDR3 in amino acids: CASMSPGQGGGYTF. In nucleotides, the CDR3 is TGTGCCAGCATGTCCCCGGGACAGGGAGGGGGCTACACCTTC.

V is TRBV7-9 and J is TRBJ1-1; TRBD1 agrees at 7 bases. Germline V gene sequence: CDR1 SEHNR, CDR2 FQNEAQ (reference sequence). The CDR3 covers 15 residues. Trimming at V came to 5 bases and at J to 2 bases, leaving 8 bases not matched to a gene. CDR3 DNA: TGTGCCAGCAGCCTTTCCCGGGACAGTAACACTGAAGCTTTCTTT. Translation: CASSLSRDSNTEAFF.

The chain employs TRBV28 and TRBJ1-2; 10 nucleotides match TRBD1. Germline CDR1 and CDR2: MDHEN and SYDVKM. V gave up 5 bases and J gave up 5 bases; unmatched junction bases: 8. The CDR3 is 15 residues long. CDR3 nucleotide sequence: TGTGCCAGCAGTCCACGGGGACAGGGGACTTATGGCTACACCTTC. Its protein product is CASSPRGQGTYGYTF.

The CDR3 DNA follows: TGTGCCAGCAGTTTCCGGGGTGTAGGGACCTCCTACGAGCAGTACTTC. Amino acids: CASSFRGVGTSYEQYF. The chain uses TRBV12-3 or TRBV12-4 and TRBJ2-7; D tentatively reads TRBD1 or TRBD2 (5 bases each). V was shortened by 3 bases and J by 0 bases, with 15 bases between the two germline ends. The length of the CDR3 is 16 residues.

Concerning this clonotype: The junction departs from germline at one end; a sequencing error may be responsible. The chain carries TRBV5-1 and TRBJ2-3, with 13 bases matching TRBD2. The germline gives CDR1 SGHRS, CDR2 YFSETQ. The CDR3 is 17 residues long. The CDR3 DNA reads TGCACCAGCAGCTTCCAAGGACTAGCGGGAGACACAGATACGCAGTATTTT. It encodes CTSSFQGLAGDTDTQYF.

This clonotype is a singleton in its sample. The rearrangement links TRBV24-1 to TRBJ1-5, with a weak D call TRBD1 (5 bases). The CDR3 length is 14 residues. CDR1 is KGHDR, CDR2 SFDVKD, per germline. V dropped 7 bases and J dropped 5 bases, with 14 bases sitting between them. The CDR3 nucleotides are TGTGCCACCAGCGCCATCGAGGGGCATCAGCCCCAGCATTTT. Its protein is CATSAIEGHQPQHF.

The V gene is TRBV4-3, the J gene TRBJ2-6; 12 bases fit TRBD1. The CDR3 length is 18 residues. The junction had 2 bases not matched to a gene; V was cut back by 0 bases and J by 2 bases. Germline CDR1 reads LGHNA; CDR2 reads YSLEER. Here the CDR3 DNA reads TGCGCCAGCAGCCAAGACGGGACAGGGGGCCCTGGGGCCAACGTCCTGACTTTC. Its protein is CASSQDGTGGPGANVLTF.

The sample holds a few counts of this clonotype. The rearrangement joins TRBV6-6 to TRBJ1-3, with D perhaps matching TRBD1 (5 bases). CDR1 MNHNY and CDR2 SVGAGI come from the germline V gene (reference sequence). The CDR3 extends over 15 amino acids. Trimming cost V 6 bases and J 0 bases, with 12 bases left between them. The CDR3: CASSRGDGSGNTIYF. The DNA of the CDR3 is TGTGCCAGCAGCCGCGGGGACGGCTCTGGAAACACCATATATTTT.

This chain connects TRBV7-9 to TRBJ2-2; the D gene is possibly TRBD1 (6 bases). The CDR3 sequence is 13 residues long. Trimming left V 6 bases short and J 9 bases short, with 14 bases between. CDR1 is SEHNR and CDR2 is FQNEAQ in the germline V gene (reference sequence). CDR3 residues: CASSSLQGRELFF. The CDR3, as DNA: TGTGCCAGCAGTTCCCTACAGGGTCGGGAGCTGTTTTTT. The complete variable domain, with remaining parts taken from reference TRBV7-9 and TRBJ2-2, reads DTGVSQNPRHKITKRGQNVTFRCDPISEHNRLYWYRQTLGQGPEFLTYFQNEAQLEKSRLLSDRFSAERPKGSFSTLEIQRTEQGDSAMYLCASSSLQGRELFFGEGSRLTVL.

The chain joins TRBV25-1 to TRBJ2-2, with TRBD1 as a possible D gene (6 bases). V was shortened by 5 bases and J by 2 bases, with 12 bases between the two germline ends. Germline V gene sequence: CDR1 MGHDK, CDR2 SYGVNS. The CDR3 contains 15 residues. Written as DNA, the CDR3 is TGTGCCAGCAGTTTATGGACAGACAACACCGGGGAGCTGTTTTTT. Translation gives CASSLWTDNTGELFF.

The rearrangement joins TRBV20-1 to TRBJ1-5; perhaps TRBD1 as D (6 bases). From germline, CDR1 is DFQATT and CDR2 SNEGSKA (reference sequence). With 6 bases removed from V and 5 bases from J, the gap between germline ends came to 11 bases. CDR3 length: 12 amino acids. In DNA, the CDR3 is TGCAGTGCCGCGAGGGGGGATCAGCCCCAGCATTTT. It is translated as CSAARGDQPQHF.

The sample holds a few counts of this clonotype. The chain recombines TRBV7-9 with TRBJ2-5, with D possibly TRBD2 on 5 matching bases. V was clipped by 4 bases and J by 4 bases, with 16 bases between them. CDR1 is SEHNR, CDR2 FQNEAQ, per germline (reference sequence). CDR3 size: 15 residues. The CDR3 sequence is CASSSSLMGAETQYF. The CDR3 coding sequence is TGTGCCAGCAGCTCTTCTCTCATGGGAGCAGAGACCCAGTACTTC.

This clonotype was detected only a few times. This chain links TRBV20-1 with TRBJ2-7; 8 nucleotides align to TRBD2. In germline, CDR1 is DFQATT, CDR2 SNEGSKA (reference sequence). The V segment lost 3 bases and the J segment 0 bases; nucleotides outside the gene matches: 7. The CDR3 covers 15 residues. CDR3 protein: CSARELAASSYEQYF. The CDR3 DNA reads TGCAGTGCTAGGGAACTAGCGGCAAGCTCCTACGAGCAGTACTTC.

This clonotype has just a few counts. The chain has TRBV19 and TRBJ1-3, with TRBD1 as a possible D gene (5 bases). The CDR3 totals 16 residues. CDR1 and CDR2 (germline): LNHDA, SQIVND (reference sequence). The V and J ends lost 6 bases and 0 bases respectively, with 15 bases between them. As DNA, the CDR3 is TGTGCCAGTAGAATGTTTGGGGCAAGCTCTGGAAACACCATATATTTT. It translates to CASRMFGASSGNTIYF.

This clonotype showed up many times. This sequence joins TRBV10-3 and TRBJ1-2; TRBD1 aligns across 9 bases. V lost 3 bases to trimming and J lost 4 bases; unmatched junction nucleotides: 6. This CDR3 has 15 residues. Germline V gene lookup returns CDR1 ENHRY and CDR2 SYGVKD. The CDR3 sequence: CAISEPDRGVYGYTF. CDR3 nucleotides: TGTGCCATCAGTGAACCCGACAGGGGGGTCTATGGCTACACCTTC.

Only a few counts were recorded for this clonotype. This chain connects TRBV5-5 to TRBJ1-5; a weak D match, TRBD1 (5 bases). CDR3 size: 16 residues. Trimming stripped 4 bases from V and 0 bases from J, with 14 bases between. Germline-derived CDR1 and CDR2 are SGHKS and YYEKEE (reference sequence). The CDR3 region has the DNA TGTGCCAGCAGCAGTACAGGTCTCCCTAGCAATCAGCCCCAGCATTTT. Its translation is CASSSTGLPSNQPQHF.

This clonotype has ten or more counts. This could be a read error, since a much larger clone is one nucleotide away. J is TRBJ2-6 and V is TRBV12-3 or TRBV12-4; no clear D. Deletions cut 7 bases from V and 0 bases from J, with 7 bases between. This CDR3 has 14 residues. As DNA, the CDR3 is TGTGCCAGCATCTTAAGCTCTGGGGCCAACGTCCTGACTTTC. This gives the protein CASILSSGANVLTF.

The table lists this clonotype with many counts. This sequence joins TRBV20-1 and TRBJ1-5, with D tentatively TRBD1 (6 bases). The CDR3 loop spans 13 amino acids. CDR1 DFQATT and CDR2 SNEGSKA come from the germline V gene (reference sequence). V lost 3 bases, J lost 4 bases, and 10 bases lay in between. The DNA of the CDR3 is TGCAGTGCTAGGGACAGCCAAAATCAGCCCCAGCATTTT. Amino acids: CSARDSQNQPQHF.

Comment on this clonotype: Just one base apart from a much larger clone, this may be a read error. This rearrangement joins TRBV7-9 to TRBJ1-6; TRBD1 matches 9 bases. Germline V gene sequence: CDR1 SEHNR, CDR2 FQNEAQ (reference sequence). V gave up 1 base and J gave up 9 bases; unmatched junction bases: 4. The CDR3 extends over 15 amino acids. The CDR3 DNA reads TGTGCCAGCAGCTTAGGGGACAGGGACAGTTCACCCCTCCACTTT. Translation: CASSLGDRDSSPLHF.